These 9 T cell receptor beta chains share one sample of origin, sequenced in a study of cytotoxic CD8 clonotypes in ibrutinib-treated CLL. The repertoire was sequenced with immunoSEQ multiplex PCR; TCRdb's copy has only in-frame clones and lacks some. The table lists approximately 190,000 clones, roughly 65% of them singletons. The input for sequencing was PBMCs, taken after 12 months of ibrutinib treatment. Source of these receptors: a human donor with chronic lymphocytic leukemia.

The chain links TRBV30 to TRBJ2-1; 9 bases map to TRBD2. Germline V lookup: CDR1 GTSNPN, CDR2 SVGIG (reference sequence). Losses at the gene ends were 0 bases for V and 8 bases for J; bases not matched to a gene: 5. The CDR3 spans 14 residues. In DNA form, the CDR3 reads TGTGCCTGGAGTGTAGCGGGAGGCGAGGATGAGCAGTTCTTC. The encoded protein is CAWSVAGGEDEQFF.

The chain employs TRBV6-4 and TRBJ1-1; D not certain. From germline, CDR1 is MRHNA and CDR2 SNTAGT. The CDR3 has 13 amino acids. The V end lost 0 bases, the J end lost 4 bases, and 6 bases lay between the germline ends. The CDR3 bases are TGTGCCAGCAGTGACTCTATCGGCACTGAAGCTTTCTTT. Translated, it gives CASSDSIGTEAFF.

The chain has TRBV18 and TRBJ1-4; 7 bases are a match to TRBD1. This CDR3 comprises 16 residues. Per the germline V gene, CDR1 is KGHSH and CDR2 is LQKENI. The junction had 4 bases not matched to a gene; V was cut back by 3 bases and J by 0 bases. The CDR3 coding sequence is TGTGCCAGCTCACCCCGGGACAGTGCAACTAATGAAAAACTGTTTTTT. Translating gives CASSPRDSATNEKLFF. The full variable domain, completed using reference TRBV18 and TRBJ1-4, is NAGVMQNPRHLVRRRGQEARLRCSPMKGHSHVYWYRQLPEEGLKFMVYLQKENIIDESGMPKERFSAEFPKEGPSILRIQQVVRGDSAAYFCASSPRDSATNEKLFFGSGTQLSVL.

In the case of this clone: Compared with germline, one end of the junction differs, possibly owing to a read error. This specimen includes other DNA sequences encoding the same CDR3. The V call is TRBV7-9, the J call TRBJ2-7, with D unresolved. Germline V CDR1 and CDR2: SEHNR, FQNEAQ (reference sequence). The CDR3 consists of 13 residues. CDR3 DNA: TGTGCCAGCAGCCCCTCCCCAACCTACGAGCAGTATTTC. It yields the protein CASSPSPTYEQYF.

The chain couples TRBV6-5 to TRBJ2-2, with TRBD1 identical over 7 bases. This CDR3 contains 14 residues. Trimming took 2 bases from V and 4 from J; bases not matched to a gene: 1. Germline V gene data show CDR1 as MNHEY and CDR2 as SVGAGI. CDR3 protein: CASSYGTVTGELFF. CDR3 DNA: TGTGCCAGCAGTTACGGGACAGTCACCGGGGAGCTGTTTTTT.

CDR3: CASSFRRTWRDYEQYF. The CDR3 DNA is TGTGCCAGCAGCTTTCGCAGGACCTGGCGGGACTACGAGCAGTACTTC. The chain joins TRBV7-2 to TRBJ2-7; a possible D gene is TRBD2 (6 bases). CDR3 size: 16 residues. V was shortened by 3 bases and J by 3 bases, with 18 bases between the two germline ends. Germline assignment: CDR1 SGHTA and CDR2 FQGNSA.

The CDR3 protein is CASSYTIGTGFEKLFF. Written as DNA, the CDR3 is TGTGCCAGCAGTTACACCATCGGGACAGGGTTTGAAAAACTGTTTTTT. This chain uses TRBV6-5 with TRBJ1-4; 9 bases agree with TRBD1. The J segment lost 7 bases and the V segment lost 2 bases, leaving 8 bases of the junction unmatched. Germline CDR1 MNHEY, CDR2 SVGAGI. The CDR3 runs 16 residues.

The chain uses TRBV12-1 and TRBJ1-1; the D call TRBD1 from the table was never checked on the DNA. TRBV12-1 is described as a pseudogene. The CDR3 length is 16 residues. In nucleotides, the CDR3 is TGTGCCAGCAGCTCGGCGGCGGGACAGGGAACCACTGAAGCTTTCTTT. Its translation is CASSSAAGQGTTEAFF.

V usage is TRBV9 and J usage is TRBJ1-5; possible D gene TRBD1, 6 bases. V shed 4 bases and J shed 7 bases, with 15 bases lying between them. CDR3 length: 14 amino acids. Looked up from germline, CDR1 is SGDLS and CDR2 is YYNGEE. DNA of the CDR3: TGTGCCAGCAGCCTCTCAGGGGAGCGGCAGCCCCAGCATTTT. This codes for CASSLSGERQPQHF.